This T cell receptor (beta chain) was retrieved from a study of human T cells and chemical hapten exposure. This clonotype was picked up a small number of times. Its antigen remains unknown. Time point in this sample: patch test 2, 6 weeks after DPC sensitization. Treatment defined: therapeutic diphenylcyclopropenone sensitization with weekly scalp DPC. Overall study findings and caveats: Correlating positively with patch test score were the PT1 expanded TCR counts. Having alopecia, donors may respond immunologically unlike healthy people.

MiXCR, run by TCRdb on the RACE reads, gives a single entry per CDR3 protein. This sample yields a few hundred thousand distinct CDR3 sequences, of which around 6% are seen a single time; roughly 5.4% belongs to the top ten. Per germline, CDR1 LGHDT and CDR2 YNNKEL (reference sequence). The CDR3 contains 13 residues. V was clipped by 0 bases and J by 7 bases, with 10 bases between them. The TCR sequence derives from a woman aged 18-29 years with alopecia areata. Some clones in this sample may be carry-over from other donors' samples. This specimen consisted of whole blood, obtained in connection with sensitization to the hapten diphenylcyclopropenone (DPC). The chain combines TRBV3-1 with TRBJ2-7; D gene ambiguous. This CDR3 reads CASSQEEGWEQYF. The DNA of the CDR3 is TGTGCCAGCAGCCAAGAAGAAGGGTGGGAGCAGTACTTC.